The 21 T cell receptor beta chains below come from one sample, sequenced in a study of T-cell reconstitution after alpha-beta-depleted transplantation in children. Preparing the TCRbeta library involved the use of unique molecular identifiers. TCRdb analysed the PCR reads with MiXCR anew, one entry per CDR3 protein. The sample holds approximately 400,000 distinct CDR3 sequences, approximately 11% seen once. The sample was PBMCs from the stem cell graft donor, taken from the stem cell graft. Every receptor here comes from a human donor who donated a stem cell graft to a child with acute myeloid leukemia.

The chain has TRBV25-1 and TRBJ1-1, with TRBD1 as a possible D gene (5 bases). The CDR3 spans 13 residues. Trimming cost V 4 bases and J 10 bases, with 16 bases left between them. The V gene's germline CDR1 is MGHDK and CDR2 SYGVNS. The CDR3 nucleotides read TGTGCCAGCAGTGGCAGGGTCGGGGATGTAGCTTTCTTT. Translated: CASSGRVGDVAFF.

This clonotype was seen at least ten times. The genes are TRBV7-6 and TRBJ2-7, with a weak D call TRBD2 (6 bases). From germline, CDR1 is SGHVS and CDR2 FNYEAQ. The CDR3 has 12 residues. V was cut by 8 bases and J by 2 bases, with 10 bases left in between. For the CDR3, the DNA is TGTGCCAGCGGGCGGACTACCTACGAGCAGTACTTC. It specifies CASGRTTYEQYF. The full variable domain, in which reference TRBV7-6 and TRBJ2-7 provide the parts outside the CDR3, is GAGVSQSPRYKVTKRGQDVALRCDPISGHVSLYWYRQALGQGPEFLTYFNYEAQQDKSGLPNDRFSAERPEGSISTLTIQRTEQRDSAMYRCASGRTTYEQYFGPGTRLTVT.

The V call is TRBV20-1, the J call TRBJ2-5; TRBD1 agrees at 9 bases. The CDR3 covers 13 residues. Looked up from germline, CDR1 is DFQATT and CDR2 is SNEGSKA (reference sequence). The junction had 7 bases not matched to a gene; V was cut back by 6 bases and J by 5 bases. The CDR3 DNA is TGCAGTGCCGATTCGACAGGGGGGGAGACCCAGTACTTC. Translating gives CSADSTGGETQYF.

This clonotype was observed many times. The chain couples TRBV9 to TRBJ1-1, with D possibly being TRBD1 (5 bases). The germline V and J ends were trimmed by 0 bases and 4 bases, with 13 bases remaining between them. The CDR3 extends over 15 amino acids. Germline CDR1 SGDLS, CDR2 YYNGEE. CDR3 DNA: TGTGCCAGCAGCGTAGGGGGAGGGGTAGGCACTGAAGCTTTCTTT. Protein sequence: CASSVGGGVGTEAFF.

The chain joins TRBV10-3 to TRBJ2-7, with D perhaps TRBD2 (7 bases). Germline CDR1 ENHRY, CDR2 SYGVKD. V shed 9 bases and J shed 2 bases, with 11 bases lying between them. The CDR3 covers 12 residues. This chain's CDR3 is CAIGGGTYEQYV. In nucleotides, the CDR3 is TGTGCCATAGGGGGGGGAACCTACGAGCAGTACGTC.

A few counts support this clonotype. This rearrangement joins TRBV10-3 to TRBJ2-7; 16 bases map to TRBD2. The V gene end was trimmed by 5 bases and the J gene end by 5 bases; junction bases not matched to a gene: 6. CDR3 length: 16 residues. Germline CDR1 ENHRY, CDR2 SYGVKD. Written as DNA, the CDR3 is TGTGCCATCAGTTCCGGGACTAGCGGGGGGGCCCACGAGCAGTACGTC. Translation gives CAISSGTSGGAHEQYV.

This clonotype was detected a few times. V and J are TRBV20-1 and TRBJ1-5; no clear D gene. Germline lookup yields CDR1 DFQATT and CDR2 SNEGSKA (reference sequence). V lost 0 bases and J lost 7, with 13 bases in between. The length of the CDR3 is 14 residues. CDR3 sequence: CSARDLREGQPQHF. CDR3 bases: TGCAGTGCTAGAGATCTAAGGGAAGGACAGCCCCAGCATTTT.

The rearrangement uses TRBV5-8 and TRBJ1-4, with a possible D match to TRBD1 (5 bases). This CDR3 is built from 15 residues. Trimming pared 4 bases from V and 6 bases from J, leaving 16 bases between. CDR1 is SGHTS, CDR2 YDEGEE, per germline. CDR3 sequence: CASSPTGLTDEKLFF. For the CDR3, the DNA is TGTGCCAGCAGCCCCACCGGACTGACAGATGAAAAACTGTTTTTT.

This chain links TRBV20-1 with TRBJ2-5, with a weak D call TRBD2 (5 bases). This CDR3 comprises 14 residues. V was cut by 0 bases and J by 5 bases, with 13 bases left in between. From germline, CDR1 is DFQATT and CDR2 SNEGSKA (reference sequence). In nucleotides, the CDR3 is TGCAGTGCTAGAGATGTACTAGGGAGCGAGACCCAGTACTTC. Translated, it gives CSARDVLGSETQYF.

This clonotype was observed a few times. The CDR3 coding sequence is TGTGCCAGCTCACCAAAGGGGGCTGAGCAGTTCTTC. It yields the protein CASSPKGAEQFF. The rearrangement uses TRBV18 and TRBJ2-1; 7 bases are shared with TRBD1. The V gene end was trimmed by 2 bases and the J gene end by 9 bases; junction bases not matched to a gene: 1. The length of the CDR3 is 12 residues. From germline, CDR1 is KGHSH and CDR2 LQKENI.

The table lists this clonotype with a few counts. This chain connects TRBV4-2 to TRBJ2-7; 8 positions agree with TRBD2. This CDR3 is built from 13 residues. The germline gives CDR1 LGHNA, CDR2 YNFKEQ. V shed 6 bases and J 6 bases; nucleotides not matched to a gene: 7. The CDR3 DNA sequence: TGTGCCAGCAGGCTAGCGGGCTTCAGCGAGCAGTACTTC. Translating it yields CASRLAGFSEQYF.

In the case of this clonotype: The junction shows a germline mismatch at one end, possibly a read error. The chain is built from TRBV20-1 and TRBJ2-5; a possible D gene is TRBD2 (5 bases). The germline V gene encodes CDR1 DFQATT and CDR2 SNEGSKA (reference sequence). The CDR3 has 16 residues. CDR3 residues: CCARGLRGAHGETQYF. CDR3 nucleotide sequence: TGCTGTGCTAGAGGGCTACGGGGAGCGCACGGGGAGACCCAGTACTTC.

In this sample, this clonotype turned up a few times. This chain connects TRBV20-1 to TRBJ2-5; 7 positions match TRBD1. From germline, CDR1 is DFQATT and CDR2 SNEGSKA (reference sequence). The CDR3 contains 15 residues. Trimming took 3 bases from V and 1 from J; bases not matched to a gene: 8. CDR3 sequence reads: CSASLAGGTQETQYF. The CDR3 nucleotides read TGCAGTGCTAGTTTGGCAGGGGGAACCCAAGAGACCCAGTACTTC.

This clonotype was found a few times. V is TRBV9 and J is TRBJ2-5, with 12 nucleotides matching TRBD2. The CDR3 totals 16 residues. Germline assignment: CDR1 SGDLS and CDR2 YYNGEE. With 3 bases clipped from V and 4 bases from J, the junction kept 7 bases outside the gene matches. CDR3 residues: CASSATSGRPVETQYF. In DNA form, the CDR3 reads TGTGCCAGCAGCGCCACTAGCGGGAGGCCGGTAGAGACCCAGTACTTC.

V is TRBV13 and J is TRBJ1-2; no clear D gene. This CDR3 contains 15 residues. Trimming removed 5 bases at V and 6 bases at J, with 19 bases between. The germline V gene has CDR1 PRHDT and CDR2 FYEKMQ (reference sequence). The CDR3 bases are TGTGCCAGCAGCCCGGACCAGAAAGTAATCGATGGCTACACCTTC. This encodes CASSPDQKVIDGYTF.

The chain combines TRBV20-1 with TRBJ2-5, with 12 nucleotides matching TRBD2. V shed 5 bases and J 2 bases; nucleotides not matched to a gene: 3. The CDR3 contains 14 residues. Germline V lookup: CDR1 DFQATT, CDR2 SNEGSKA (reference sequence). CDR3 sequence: CSAGTSGRQETQYF. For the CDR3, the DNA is TGCAGTGCTGGGACTAGCGGGCGTCAAGAGACCCAGTACTTC.

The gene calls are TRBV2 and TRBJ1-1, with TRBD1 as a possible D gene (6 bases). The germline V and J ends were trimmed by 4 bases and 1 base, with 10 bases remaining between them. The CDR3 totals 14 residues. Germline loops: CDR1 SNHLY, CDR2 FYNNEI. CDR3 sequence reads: CASSVSRGNTEAFF. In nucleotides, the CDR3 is TGTGCCAGCAGTGTGAGCAGGGGGAACACTGAAGCTTTCTTT.

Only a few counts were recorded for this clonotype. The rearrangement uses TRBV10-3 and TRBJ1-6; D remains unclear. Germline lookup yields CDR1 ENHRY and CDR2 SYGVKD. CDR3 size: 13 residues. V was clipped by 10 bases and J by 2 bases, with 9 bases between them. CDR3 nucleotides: TGTGCCACTACCGGAACCTATAATTCACCCCTCCACTTT. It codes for CATTGTYNSPLHF.

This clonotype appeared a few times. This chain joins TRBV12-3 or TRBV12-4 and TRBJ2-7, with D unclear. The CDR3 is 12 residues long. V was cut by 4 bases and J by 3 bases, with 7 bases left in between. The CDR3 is CASSSDDYEQYF. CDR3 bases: TGTGCCAGCAGTTCCGATGACTACGAGCAGTACTTC.

CDR3 coding DNA: TGCGCCAGCAGCTCTTGGGTACTAGCGGGAGCCAATGAGCAGTTCTTC. This gives the protein CASSSWVLAGANEQFF. The chain combines TRBV5-1 with TRBJ2-1; 11 bases map to TRBD2. This CDR3 is 16 amino acids long. Germline-derived CDR1 and CDR2 are SGHRS and YFSETQ. J lost 6 bases, V lost 3 bases, and 8 bases had no gene match.

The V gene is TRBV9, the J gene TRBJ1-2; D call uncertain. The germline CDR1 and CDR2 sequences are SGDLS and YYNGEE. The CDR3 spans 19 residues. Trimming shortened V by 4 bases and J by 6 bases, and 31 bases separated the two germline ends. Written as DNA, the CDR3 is TGTGCCAGCAGCCCCCGTAGGGAGAGTTTGTGGGCGTTGAACCATGGCTACACCTTC. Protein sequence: CASSPRRESLWALNHGYTF.